This paragraph covers one T cell receptor beta chain sequence. Sequenced by immunoSEQ multiplex PCR; TCRdb stores in-frame clones only, minus some. The sample comprises approximately 50,000 clones, about 91% of which are singletons, and around 0.4% rests with the top ten. The data were obtained in a study of CD4 T cells in relation to SARS-CoV-2 and coronaviruses. The CDR3 has 13 amino acids. Germline CDR1 is ENHRY and CDR2 is SYGVKD. V lost 9 bases, J lost 3 bases, and 4 bases stayed unmatched. Sample: naive CD4+ T cells from PBMCs. Regarding subset: naive CD4+ T cells isolated by negative enrichment. The TCR originated in an adult with COVID-19. V and J are TRBV10-3 and TRBJ2-5, with 10 bases lining up with TRBD1. The CDR3 here is CAISGTGEETQYF. The DNA for the CDR3 is TGTGCCATATCCGGGACAGGGGAAGAGACCCAGTACTTC.